This T cell receptor (beta chain) is drawn from a study of T cell changes during pregnancy in multiple sclerosis. The repertoire was sequenced with immunoSEQ multiplex PCR; TCRdb's copy has only in-frame clones and lacks some. Here the sample spans tens of thousands of clones, over 85% being singletons. The TCR was taken from a female donor with multiple sclerosis, enrolled in a pregnancy study. The specimen comprised peripheral blood, sampled in the second trimester of pregnancy.

The CDR3 region is CSVGTENTIYF. CDR3 DNA: TGCAGTGTTGGGACAGAAAACACCATATATTTT. This chain uses TRBV20-1 with TRBJ1-3; 7 bases align to TRBD1. Germline-derived CDR1 and CDR2 are DFQATT and SNEGSKA (reference sequence). J lost 6 bases, V lost 7 bases, and 3 bases had no gene match. The CDR3 covers 11 residues.